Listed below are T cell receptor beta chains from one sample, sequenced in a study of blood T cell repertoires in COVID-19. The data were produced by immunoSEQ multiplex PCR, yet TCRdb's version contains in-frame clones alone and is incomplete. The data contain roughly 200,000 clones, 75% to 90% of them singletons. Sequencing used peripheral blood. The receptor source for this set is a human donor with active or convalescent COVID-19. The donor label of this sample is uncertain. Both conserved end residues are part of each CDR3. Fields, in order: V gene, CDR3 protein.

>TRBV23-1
CASSRFWSWEGANVLTF
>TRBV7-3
CASSVDRDGTEAFF
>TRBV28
CATLGGPYEQYF
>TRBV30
CAWGRQGGEKLFF
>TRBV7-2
CASSLIGGGNTGELFF
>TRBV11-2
CASSSLARDSETF
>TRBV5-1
CASSLKAGGYTGELFF
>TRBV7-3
CASSLGGGRAHEQFF
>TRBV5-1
CASSLSGVYNEKLFF
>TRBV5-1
CASSSLGSTDTQYF
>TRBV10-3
CAISKSGEGAKNIQYF
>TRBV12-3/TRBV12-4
CASTPGQGYEQYF
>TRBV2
CASSEAENTEAFF
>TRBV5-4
CASSWERGGDETQYF
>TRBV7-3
CASSRDRGVENTEAFF
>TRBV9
CASSVSLIGGDTQYF
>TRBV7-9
CASSTRTTGGQYF
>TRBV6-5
CASSYRGFNEKLFF
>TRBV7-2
CASSLNSKETQYF
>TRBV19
CASSTRQGTNSPLHF
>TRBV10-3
CAISERGTDTQYF
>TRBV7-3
CASSPLTSGRNEQFF
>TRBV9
CASSPPGWSYNEQFF
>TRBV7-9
CASSLGQGGRYSNQPQHF
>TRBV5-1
CASSTGQIMEKLFF
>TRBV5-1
CASSLIPPGAGGAHQMFF
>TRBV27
CASSPSAGASSYEQYF
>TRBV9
CASSVANEQFF
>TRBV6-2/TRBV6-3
CASSYLRVQETQYF
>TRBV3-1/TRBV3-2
CASSRKRDKETQYF
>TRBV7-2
CASSWGGLRNTGELFF
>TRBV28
CASIQRDRGNTIYF
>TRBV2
CASTPVTNTGELFF
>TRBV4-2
CASSQAAEAFF
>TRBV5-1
CASSLAFGGRNTGELFF
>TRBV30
CAWSVQILSLHF
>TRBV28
CASSPVQGVYEQYF
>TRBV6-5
CASSYSRVGGYEQYF
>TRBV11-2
CASSSAQGGANVLTF
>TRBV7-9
CASSHRQGGRDGYTF
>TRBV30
CAWSVGDFYYNEQFF
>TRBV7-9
CASRGPLPGELFF
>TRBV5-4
CASSLGGNTEAFF
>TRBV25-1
CASSDGEVGEQFF